This T cell receptor (beta chain) was sequenced for a study of blood T cells in healthy people across ages. The study's findings and limits: Higher naive T cell percentage went strongly together with higher TCR beta diversity. It was the long-lived donors that had more naive CD4+ cells and higher diversity than aged donors.

Remarks on this clonotype: The antigen remains unidentified.

Sample-barcoded 5' priming and a J-beta primer mix drove a second PCR of 7 to 11 cycles. TCRdb re-analysed the 5' RACE reads in MiXCR, keeping a single row per CDR3 protein. Here the sample spans 750,000 or so distinct CDR3 sequences, around a quarter being singletons. The data also belong to a second study, concerning T cells of mothers and their children. As that study records: From each mother came over 8 million TCR beta CDR3 reads, and from each child came about 3 million. Sequencing revealed no T cell clones that were persistent and microchimeric.

This clonotype originated in a boy younger than 18 in good health. Sequences were obtained from blood.

The DNA of the CDR3 is TGCAGTGCTAACCCGGTGGGGGGGGAAGAGACCCAGTACTTC. This translates into CSANPVGGEETQYF. The chain uses TRBV20-1 and TRBJ2-5; 7 positions agree with TRBD2. Unmatched junction bases numbered 8, after V lost 4 bases and J lost 3 bases. CDR3 size: 14 residues. CDR1 is DFQATT and CDR2 is SNEGSKA in the germline V gene (reference sequence).